The rows below give T cell receptor beta chains drawn from one sample of a study of identifying expanded T cells in peripheral blood. TCRdb's table, derived via immunoSEQ multiplex PCR, lists solely in-frame clones and lacks some. The repertoire consists of around 100,000 clones, with around nine tenths occurring once and the leading ten covering around 5%. Sequenced sample: blood. The source is a person aged 18 to 70 in good health. The conserved cysteine and the conserved F or W are not part of the CDR3 here. Some rows have no size entry. The others give once, few or many, or a class for an expanded clone.

V | size | CDR3
TRBV5-4 | once | ASSLGLAGGTLSTDTQY
TRBV30 | . | AWSPVADEAF
TRBV15 | . | ATSRALSQVVPNQPQH
TRBV5-1 | once | ASSSLGASNTEAF
TRBV6-5 | . | ASSYTTGGNEKLF
TRBV5-6 | . | ASSRARGGSWATNEKLF
TRBV27 | . | ASSSLGNYGYT
TRBV30 | . | AWSPGLSYGYT
TRBV11-2 | . | ASSRREISYNEQF
TRBV7-8 | once | ASSWTGTSAYEQY
TRBV6-5 | few | AGGWGTEAF
TRBV5-4 | . | ASSLKREGVNIQY
TRBV7-9 | . | ASSEGWDNQPQH
TRBV4-1 | once | ASSQEGGAYTEAF
TRBV7-8 | . | ASSFRLAGGREQF
TRBV11-2 | few | ASSLGGIGNQPQH
TRBV19 | . | YLPSSRGRTEAF
TRBV9 | . | ASSVGASGSGSLEQF
TRBV5-1 | . | ASSSQGGSAITEAF
TRBV5-1 | . | ASRTGLADYEQY
TRBV7-3 | once | ASSLGQGVGEQY
TRBV19 | . | ASTPAIQLPELF
TRBV7-2 | . | ASSLMTENTEAF
TRBV19 | . | ASSYREGVPI
TRBV5-6 | . | ASSSGPVTDTQY
TRBV5-1 | . | ASSLVSGSYDNEQF
TRBV4-2 | once | ASSGGLSGNTIY
TRBV11-3 | few | ASTGLGAGQETQY
TRBV7-9 | few | ASSLVQGTTEAF
TRBV5-1 | . | ASSELTKGSGNTIY
TRBV30 | . | AWRQANTEAF
TRBV7-2 | . | ASSSGVGVNEQF
TRBV10-2 | few | ASKTGYEQY
TRBV12-5 | . | ASGLGHLINNEQF
TRBV10-2 | many | AAGQGSFYEQY
TRBV7-2 | . | ASSLQGGTDTQY
TRBV6-5 | . | ASSFPGGRGYT
TRBV10-3 | . | AIRGTGAAGELF